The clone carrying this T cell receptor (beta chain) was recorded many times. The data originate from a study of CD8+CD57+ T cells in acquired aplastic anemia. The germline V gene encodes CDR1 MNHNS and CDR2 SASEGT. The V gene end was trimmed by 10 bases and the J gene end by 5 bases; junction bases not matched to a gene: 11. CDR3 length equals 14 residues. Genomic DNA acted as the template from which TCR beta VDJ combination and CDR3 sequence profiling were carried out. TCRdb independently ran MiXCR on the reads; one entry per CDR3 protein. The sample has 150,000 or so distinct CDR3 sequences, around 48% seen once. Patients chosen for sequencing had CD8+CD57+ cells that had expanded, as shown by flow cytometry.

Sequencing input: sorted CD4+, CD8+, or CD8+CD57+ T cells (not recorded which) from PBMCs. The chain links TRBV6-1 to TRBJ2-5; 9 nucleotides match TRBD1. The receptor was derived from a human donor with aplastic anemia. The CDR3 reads CATTRSGTGETQYF. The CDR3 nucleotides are TGTGCCACCACTCGGAGCGGGACAGGGGAGACCCAGTACTTC.